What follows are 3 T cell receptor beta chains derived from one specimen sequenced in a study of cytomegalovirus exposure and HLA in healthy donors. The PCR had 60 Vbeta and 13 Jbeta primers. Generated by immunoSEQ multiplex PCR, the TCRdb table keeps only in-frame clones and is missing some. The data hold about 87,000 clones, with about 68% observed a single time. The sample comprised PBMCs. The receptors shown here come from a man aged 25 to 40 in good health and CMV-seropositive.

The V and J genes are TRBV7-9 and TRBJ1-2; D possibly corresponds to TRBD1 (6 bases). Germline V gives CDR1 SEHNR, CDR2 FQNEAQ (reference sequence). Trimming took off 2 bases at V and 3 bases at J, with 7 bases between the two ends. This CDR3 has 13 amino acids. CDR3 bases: TGTGCCAGCAGCTTAAGACAGGACTATGGCTACACCTTC. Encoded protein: CASSLRQDYGYTF.

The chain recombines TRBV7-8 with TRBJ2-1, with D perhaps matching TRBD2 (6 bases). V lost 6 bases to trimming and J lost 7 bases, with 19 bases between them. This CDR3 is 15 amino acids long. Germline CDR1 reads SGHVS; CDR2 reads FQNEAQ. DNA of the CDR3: TGTGCCAGCAGTTCTCGGGGGAGTCTCGAAAATGAGCAGTTCTTC. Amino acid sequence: CASSSRGSLENEQFF.

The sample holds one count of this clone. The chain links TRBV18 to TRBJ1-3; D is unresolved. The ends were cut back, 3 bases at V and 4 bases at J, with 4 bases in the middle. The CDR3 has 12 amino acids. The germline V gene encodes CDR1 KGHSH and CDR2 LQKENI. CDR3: CASSPQGNTIYF. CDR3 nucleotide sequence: TGTGCCAGCTCACCCCAAGGAAACACCATATATTTT. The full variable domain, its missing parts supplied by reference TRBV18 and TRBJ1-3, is NAGVMQNPRHLVRRRGQEARLRCSPMKGHSHVYWYRQLPEEGLKFMVYLQKENIIDESGMPKERFSAEFPKEGPSILRIQQVVRGDSAAYFCASSPQGNTIYFGEGSWLTVV.